This is a list of T cell receptor beta chains from one sample in a study of T cell responses to AZD1222 COVID-19 vaccine. Repertoires were generated with immunoSEQ multiplex PCR, while TCRdb's copy carries only in-frame clones and drops some. This sample carries over 150,000 clones, 80% to 95% of them seen once, and the ten largest clones take approximately 1%. This specimen consisted of peripheral blood, obtained 28 days after the second AZD1222 dose. These receptors were collected from an adult who received the AZD1222 COVID-19 vaccine. CDR3s include the opening cysteine and the closing phenylalanine or tryptophan. The D gene is left open where the match is weak. Some rows mark clone size as missing; the rest say once, few, many or name a class of expanded clone.

V gene: TRBV7-9
J gene: TRBJ1-6
D gene: .
clone size: .
CDR3 protein: CASVYRDLGSPLHF
CDR3 DNA: TGTGCCAGCGTCTACAGGGACTTAGGTTCACCCCTCCACTTT

V gene: TRBV7-9
J gene: TRBJ2-7
D gene: .
clone size: .
CDR3 protein: CASSLRVGDDEQYF
CDR3 DNA: TGTGCCAGCAGCCTCCGGGTCGGAGACGACGAGCAGTACTTC

V gene: TRBV5-4
J gene: TRBJ1-2
D gene: TRBD1
clone size: few
CDR3 protein: CASSLGKGQGRGYTF
CDR3 DNA: TGTGCCAGCAGCTTGGGGAAGGGACAGGGCCGTGGCTACACCTTC

V gene: TRBV11-2
J gene: TRBJ2-7
D gene: .
clone size: .
CDR3 protein: CASSQNPYEQYF
CDR3 DNA: TGTGCCAGCAGTCAAAACCCCTACGAGCAGTACTTC

V gene: TRBV15
J gene: TRBJ1-2
D gene: .
clone size: .
CDR3 protein: CATSRLIQDARGYTF
CDR3 DNA: TGTGCCACCAGCAGATTAATACAGGATGCTAGGGGCTACACCTTC

V gene: TRBV9
J gene: TRBJ1-1
D gene: TRBD1
clone size: .
CDR3 protein: CASSVGGTGGLAFF
CDR3 DNA: TGTGCCAGCAGCGTAGGAGGGACAGGGGGGTTGGCTTTCTTT

V gene: TRBV15
J gene: TRBJ2-3
D gene: TRBD2
clone size: once
CDR3 protein: CATSRRTSGSTDTQYF
CDR3 DNA: TGTGCCACCAGCAGAAGGACTAGCGGAAGCACAGATACGCAGTATTTT

V gene: TRBV5-4
J gene: TRBJ1-1
D gene: .
clone size: once
CDR3 protein: CASSLGIHDGTEAFF
CDR3 DNA: TGTGCCAGCAGCTTGGGTATTCACGACGGCACTGAAGCTTTCTTT

V gene: TRBV5-8
J gene: TRBJ1-1
D gene: .
clone size: .
CDR3 protein: CASSLGLGPNTEAFF
CDR3 DNA: TGTGCCAGCAGCTTAGGGCTTGGCCCAAACACTGAAGCTTTCTTT

V gene: TRBV9
J gene: TRBJ2-1
D gene: .
clone size: .
CDR3 protein: CASSVGSSSNEQFF
CDR3 DNA: TGTGCCAGCAGCGTAGGGAGTAGTAGCAATGAGCAGTTCTTC

V gene: TRBV30
J gene: TRBJ2-7
D gene: TRBD1
clone size: .
CDR3 protein: CAWSVVGTVGYEQYF
CDR3 DNA: TGTGCCTGGAGTGTTGTTGGGACAGTTGGCTACGAGCAGTACTTC

V gene: TRBV7-9
J gene: TRBJ1-2
D gene: .
clone size: .
CDR3 protein: CASSLGQDSYGYTF
CDR3 DNA: TGTGCCAGCAGCTTAGGACAGGATTCCTATGGCTACACCTTC

V gene: TRBV7-8
J gene: TRBJ1-5
D gene: .
clone size: .
CDR3 protein: CASSSAGGSYSNQPQHF
CDR3 DNA: TGTGCCAGCAGCTCGGCCGGGGGTTCCTATAGCAATCAGCCCCAGCATTTT

V gene: TRBV27
J gene: TRBJ1-1
D gene: .
clone size: .
CDR3 protein: CASRAGTEAFF
CDR3 DNA: TGTGCCAGCAGGGCGGGGACTGAAGCTTTCTTT

V gene: TRBV5-1
J gene: TRBJ1-1
D gene: .
clone size: .
CDR3 protein: CASKGGKGSGNTEAFF
CDR3 DNA: TGCGCCAGCAAAGGGGGAAAAGGATCAGGGAACACTGAAGCTTTCTTT

V gene: TRBV7-2
J gene: TRBJ2-3
D gene: TRBD1
clone size: .
CDR3 protein: CASSSQTGGTDTQYF
CDR3 DNA: TGTGCCAGCAGCTCACAGACAGGGGGCACAGATACGCAGTATTTT

V gene: TRBV3-1/TRBV3-2
J gene: TRBJ1-5
D gene: .
clone size: .
CDR3 protein: CASSPGGGEPQHF
CDR3 DNA: TGTGCCAGCAGTCCCGGGGGGGGAGAGCCCCAGCATTTT

V gene: TRBV30
J gene: TRBJ1-4
D gene: .
clone size: .
CDR3 protein: CAWSPQWAATNEKLFF
CDR3 DNA: TGTGCCTGGAGTCCACAATGGGCTGCAACTAATGAAAAACTGTTTTTT

V gene: TRBV19
J gene: TRBJ2-2
D gene: .
clone size: .
CDR3 protein: CASSIAGLSNTGELFF
CDR3 DNA: TGTGCCAGTAGTATAGCGGGCCTCTCGAACACCGGGGAGCTGTTTTTT

V gene: TRBV7-2
J gene: TRBJ1-1
D gene: TRBD1
clone size: .
CDR3 protein: CASSLGPEGAEAFF
CDR3 DNA: TGTGCCAGCAGCTTAGGGCCGGAGGGGGCCGAAGCTTTCTTT

V gene: TRBV12-3/TRBV12-4
J gene: TRBJ2-5
D gene: .
clone size: .
CDR3 protein: CASSYSSETQYF
CDR3 DNA: TGTGCCAGCAGTTATAGCTCGGAGACCCAGTACTTC

V gene: TRBV5-1
J gene: TRBJ2-6
D gene: .
clone size: .
CDR3 protein: CASVGQISGANVLTF
CDR3 DNA: TGCGCCAGCGTTGGACAAATCTCTGGGGCCAACGTCCTGACTTTC

V gene: TRBV12-3/TRBV12-4
J gene: TRBJ1-1
D gene: .
clone size: .
CDR3 protein: CASSLIGEAFF
CDR3 DNA: TGTGCCAGCAGTTTAATCGGTGAAGCTTTCTTT

V gene: TRBV6-5
J gene: TRBJ1-5
D gene: TRBD1
clone size: .
CDR3 protein: CASRGGQGAQPQHF
CDR3 DNA: TGTGCCAGCAGGGGGGGACAGGGGGCTCAGCCCCAGCATTTT

V gene: TRBV28
J gene: TRBJ2-3
D gene: .
clone size: .
CDR3 protein: CASSFIGQRDTQYF
CDR3 DNA: TGTGCCAGCAGTTTTATTGGGCAGAGGGATACGCAGTATTTT

V gene: TRBV7-9
J gene: TRBJ1-5
D gene: .
clone size: .
CDR3 protein: CASSKGPTPGYWSNQPQHF
CDR3 DNA: TGTGCCAGCAGCAAGGGACCTACACCTGGGTATTGGAGCAATCAGCCCCAGCATTTT

V gene: TRBV6-5
J gene: TRBJ1-5
D gene: .
clone size: .
CDR3 protein: CASSTYGHQPQHF
CDR3 DNA: TGTGCCAGCAGTACGTATGGGCATCAGCCCCAGCATTTT

V gene: TRBV2
J gene: TRBJ1-1
D gene: TRBD1
clone size: once
CDR3 protein: CASSGQDNTEAFF
CDR3 DNA: TGTGCCAGCAGCGGACAGGATAACACTGAAGCTTTCTTT

V gene: TRBV7-6
J gene: TRBJ1-1
D gene: TRBD1
clone size: .
CDR3 protein: CASSSTGSGNTEAFF
CDR3 DNA: TGTGCCAGCAGCTCGACAGGGTCGGGGAACACTGAAGCTTTCTTT

V gene: TRBV6-5
J gene: TRBJ1-5
D gene: .
clone size: .
CDR3 protein: CASSQEQGTWQPQHF
CDR3 DNA: TGTGCCAGCAGCCAGGAACAGGGAACTTGGCAGCCCCAGCATTTT

V gene: TRBV19
J gene: TRBJ1-2
D gene: TRBD1
clone size: .
CDR3 protein: CASRTDRGYGYTF
CDR3 DNA: TGTGCCAGTAGAACAGACAGGGGCTATGGCTACACCTTC

V gene: TRBV5-1
J gene: TRBJ2-5
D gene: .
clone size: .
CDR3 protein: CASSLTVTGETQYF
CDR3 DNA: TGCGCCAGCAGCTTGACAGTCACCGGGGAGACCCAGTACTTC

V gene: TRBV29-1
J gene: TRBJ1-1
D gene: .
clone size: .
CDR3 protein: CSVVRGGGEAFF
CDR3 DNA: TGCAGCGTTGTAAGGGGGGGTGGTGAAGCTTTCTTT

V gene: TRBV6-5
J gene: TRBJ1-6
D gene: .
clone size: .
CDR3 protein: CASSYYDNSPLHF
CDR3 DNA: TGTGCCAGCAGTTACTACGATAATTCACCCCTCCACTTT

V gene: TRBV5-1
J gene: TRBJ1-1
D gene: TRBD1
clone size: .
CDR3 protein: CASSPPDRVLAEAFF
CDR3 DNA: TGCGCCAGCAGCCCGCCGGACAGGGTCTTGGCTGAAGCTTTCTTT

V gene: TRBV7-2
J gene: TRBJ1-1
D gene: TRBD1
clone size: .
CDR3 protein: CASSSKQGRPNTEAFF
CDR3 DNA: TGTGCCAGCAGCTCAAAACAGGGGAGGCCGAACACTGAAGCTTTCTTT

V gene: TRBV15
J gene: TRBJ2-2
D gene: .
clone size: .
CDR3 protein: CATSSGGQRSNGELFF
CDR3 DNA: TGTGCCACCAGCAGTGGCGGGCAGAGATCTAACGGGGAGCTGTTTTTT

V gene: TRBV27
J gene: TRBJ2-3
D gene: .
clone size: .
CDR3 protein: CASSLRQGLDTQYF
CDR3 DNA: TGTGCCAGCAGTTTAAGGCAGGGGCTAGATACGCAGTATTTT

V gene: TRBV29-1
J gene: TRBJ2-3
D gene: .
clone size: once
CDR3 protein: CSADGDSTDTQYF
CDR3 DNA: TGCAGCGCTGATGGGGATAGCACAGATACGCAGTATTTT

V gene: TRBV6-2/TRBV6-3
J gene: TRBJ2-5
D gene: .
clone size: .
CDR3 protein: CASSTTAQETQYF
CDR3 DNA: TGTGCCAGCAGTACGACAGCCCAAGAGACCCAGTACTTC

V gene: TRBV2
J gene: TRBJ1-2
D gene: .
clone size: once
CDR3 protein: CATLGGAGLYGYTF
CDR3 DNA: TGTGCCACCCTCGGGGGCGCAGGTCTTTATGGCTACACCTTC

V gene: TRBV7-2
J gene: TRBJ1-4
D gene: .
clone size: .
CDR3 protein: CASSLGQAEKLFF
CDR3 DNA: TGTGCCAGCAGCTTAGGGCAGGCTGAAAAACTGTTTTTT

V gene: TRBV6-5
J gene: TRBJ1-2
D gene: .
clone size: .
CDR3 protein: CASSYGRQTNYGYTF
CDR3 DNA: TGTGCCAGCAGTTACGGCCGACAGACTAACTATGGCTACACCTTC

V gene: TRBV6-2/TRBV6-3
J gene: TRBJ2-4
D gene: .
clone size: .
CDR3 protein: CASSYSIGADFSKNIQYF
CDR3 DNA: TGTGCCAGCAGTTACTCGATAGGGGCGGATTTCTCCAAAAACATTCAGTACTTC

V gene: TRBV6-2/TRBV6-3
J gene: TRBJ2-2
D gene: .
clone size: .
CDR3 protein: CASSYLDTTGELFF
CDR3 DNA: TGTGCCAGCAGTTACTTAGATACCACCGGGGAGCTGTTTTTT

V gene: TRBV5-6
J gene: TRBJ2-2
D gene: .
clone size: .
CDR3 protein: CASSQGLGTGELFF
CDR3 DNA: TGTGCCAGCAGCCAGGGACTTGGCACCGGGGAGCTGTTTTTT

V gene: TRBV10-3
J gene: TRBJ1-5
D gene: .
clone size: .
CDR3 protein: CAISDGQGGANQPQHF
CDR3 DNA: TGTGCCATCAGTGATGGGCAGGGAGGCGCGAATCAGCCCCAGCATTTT

V gene: TRBV9
J gene: TRBJ1-6
D gene: TRBD1
clone size: .
CDR3 protein: CASSVGAGQIYSPLHF
CDR3 DNA: TGTGCCAGCAGCGTAGGGGCGGGACAGATCTATTCACCCCTCCACTTT

V gene: TRBV19
J gene: TRBJ1-2
D gene: .
clone size: .
CDR3 protein: CASSVQGTANYGYTF
CDR3 DNA: TGTGCCAGTAGCGTCCAGGGTACCGCTAACTATGGCTACACCTTC

V gene: TRBV24-1
J gene: TRBJ2-5
D gene: .
clone size: once
CDR3 protein: CATSGGVSGVQYF
CDR3 DNA: TGTGCCACCAGTGGCGGGGTGTCAGGAGTCCAGTACTTC

V gene: TRBV6-2/TRBV6-3
J gene: TRBJ2-1
D gene: .
clone size: .
CDR3 protein: CASSSLTGNNEQFF
CDR3 DNA: TGTGCCAGCAGTTCATTGACAGGAAACAATGAGCAGTTCTTC

V gene: TRBV3-1/TRBV3-2
J gene: TRBJ2-7
D gene: TRBD2
clone size: .
CDR3 protein: CASSSWGSGVTYEQYF
CDR3 DNA: TGTGCCAGCAGCTCCTGGGGTAGCGGGGTTACCTACGAGCAGTACTTC